Here is one T cell receptor (beta chain) with its context. This receptor's antigen is unknown. Base qualities are not provided; no much larger clone lies one nucleotide away. Using the deep immunoSEQ assay, TCR CDR3 regions were amplified from genomic DNA by multiplex PCR. Genomic DNA extracted from each cell subset was distributed evenly over all wells of several immunoSEQ 96-well plates, and each plate served as one replicate. Each replicate PCR for sorted subsets received 150 to 250 ng genomic DNA, equal to about 30,000 T cell genomes. Purified libraries were measured with a Qubit 3.0 fluorometer, size-checked on a Bioanalyzer 2100, and measured again with the KAPA Library Quantification kit. Each immunoSEQ 96-well plate was sequenced on its own single-read 150-cycle Illumina NextSeq 550 flow cell. As for the original processing: The immunoSEQ output contained only junctional sequences without quality scores, so filtering could not match that applied to full-length reads. Sequences were annotated with PyIR, a Python wrapper for IgBLAST v1.9, using IMGT germline references to assign V/J genes and CDR3. Any read was removed if the V/J assignment was weak (E-value above 1e-6), the CDR3 was missing, or the read contained stop codons, out-of-frame junctions, or ambiguous translated residues. V3J clonotypes were defined as sequences sharing an identical inferred V gene, J gene, and CDR3 amino acid sequence. Percentage overlap between repertoires was calculated by dividing the number of shared unique clonotypes by the size of the smaller repertoire. Repertoire richness was assessed with RTK rarefaction, the Chao1 estimator, and Recon v2.1 estimates of unobserved clonotypes. OLGA was used to compute generation probabilities for all TCRbeta clonotypes that the gDNA method yielded from a handful of donors. TCRdb took this table from immuneACCESS and kept in-frame rearrangements with V and J called. Such tables lack part of the clones; where checked against another copy, unresolved V genes explain under half of the gap, and the rest is unexplained. V and J calls and clone size are copied from that table; D and trimming were computed from the DNA. The sample records about 800,000 clones, 96% of which are singletons. The ten largest account for around 0.25% of the sample.

The data stem from a study of shared clonotypes between healthy human individuals (dated by TCRdb to the early 2020s). About the investigation overall: The cohort comprised two women and a few men aged 18 to 49 years. Leukapheresis yielded between about 0.94 and 8.9 billion PBMCs per donor. To estimate repertoire size and how much clonotypes are shared between individuals, the study performed deep sequencing of blood TCR repertoires from five healthy adults. To increase sequencing depth and limit assay-specific biases, TCR repertoire library preparation and sequencing were carried out by different laboratories using diverse techniques. For each donor, CD4 naive and CD4 memory were each given three plates, CD8 naive was given two plates, and CD8 memory was given one plate. What the work shows at the level of the full study, not this receptor alone: Sharing across a few donors was observed for approximately 5% of naive CD4, around 3.5% of naive CD8, 2.3% of memory CD4, and about 0.4% of memory CD8 clonotypes. Rarefaction of sorted-subset datasets indicated incomplete sequencing despite the large sequencing depth. Sampling was limited to blood, and TCR repertoires in tissue likely differ from TCR repertoires in blood. Because the study included only a small number of donors, the genetic and exposure-history diversity represented was limited. Larger estimated clonotype richness was generally found for naive subsets than for memory subsets. Pairwise subsampling led to the expectation that sequencing depth would affect the degree of clonotype sharing among donors. Compared with non-shared clonotypes, clonotypes shared by all four sorted-subset donors had higher generation probabilities.

CD8 naive samples consisted of CD45RO-negative cells that were positively selected for CCR7, yielding a CD45RA+CCR7+ population without TemRA cells. Donors were healthy HIV-negative adults with no recently reported acute infections or vaccinations. Every donor was a Caucasian adult residing in Nashville, Tennessee, USA. Blood was obtained by leukapheresis, after which PBMCs were separated by Ficoll-Histopaque density gradient centrifugation and cryopreserved in liquid nitrogen vapor phase. Analytical flow cytometry was used to check the purity and quantity of every magnetically sorted T cell population. Each sorted fraction had its genomic DNA isolated and then quantified by UV absorbance on a Nanodrop 2000c. In the germline V gene, CDR1 corresponds to MGHRA and CDR2 to YSYEKL. The CDR3 contains 15 residues, cysteine and phenylalanine counted. The DNA shown is the 45-base CDR3, in frame from base 1. Trimming removed 3 bases from V and 5 bases from J; the gene matches leave 9 bases unexplained.

The sequence joins TRBV4-1 to TRBJ2-7, with 8 middle bases fitting TRBD2. The source is a man aged 25-45 years in good health. The sample comprised naive CD8+ T cells sorted from blood. This sample's cell subset or site label indicates: CD45RA+CCR7+. The nucleotide sequence is given as TGCGCCAGCAGCCATACGACGGGAGGGAAACACGAGCAGTACTTC. Translated, this is CASSHTTGGKHEQYF.